This TCR beta chain was recovered during a study of spatial heterogeneity in lung cancer. Study-wide background: An average of more than ten raw reads was observed per unique TCR and UMI combination. General observations from the study: Expanded intratumoral alpha and beta TCR counts tracked tumor mutation counts.

The CDR3 has 14 residues. Germline V CDR1 and CDR2: MNHEY, SVGEGT. Trimming shortened V by 7 bases and J by 4 bases, and 17 bases separated the two germline ends. Indicated time point: sample taken at primary tumor resection. Samples were donated by 72 untreated early-stage non-small cell lung cancer patients. Sequencing of whole RNA from tumor, nontumor lung or frozen PBMC involved no sorting. TCRdb ran MiXCR on the 5' RACE reads and lists one entry per CDR3 protein. The data contain about 20,000 distinct CDR3 sequences, approximately 15% of them singletons. Concerning this clonotype: The antigen is undetermined.

The sequencing here drew on lung tumor tissue, taken at surgery. The V and J genes are TRBV6-2 or TRBV6-3 and TRBJ2-7; D might be TRBD1 (7 bases). This clonotype originated in a female donor with early-stage non-small cell lung cancer. In DNA form, the CDR3 reads TGTGCCAGCACTGACGCGGAGGGGGCATACGAGCAGTACTTC. It encodes CASTDAEGAYEQYF.